The clone carrying this T cell receptor beta chain has just one count. CDR1 SGHVS and CDR2 FQNEAQ come from the germline V gene. The CDR3 runs 13 residues. The V end lost 6 bases, the J end lost 6 bases, and 13 bases lay between the germline ends. Participants had their cohort set by participant-reported clinical history. It was within 2 weeks before study entry that exposed participants met a COVID-19 case. Original methodology: Counts of nucleated cells, estimated from reference gene primer amplification, were obtained. Profiling relied on immunoSEQ multiplex PCR, and the TCRdb table lists in-frame clones only, not all of them. V and J calls and clone size are copied from that table; D and trimming were computed from the DNA. The sample consists of 200,000 to 250,000 clones, 83% of them appearing once. The sample originates from a study of blood T cell repertoires in COVID-19.

This sequence originates from a woman between 50 and 59 years old who had been exposed to COVID-19. V and J are TRBV7-8 and TRBJ2-3; TRBD2 might be the D (5 bases). Sequenced material: PBMCs or T cells enriched from blood (not recorded which). The CDR3 sequence: CASRPTRYDTQYF. CDR3 sequence (DNA): TGTGCCAGCAGGCCTACTAGATACGATACGCAGTATTTT.